The present TCR beta chain was sequenced within a study of preoperative IRX-2 immunotherapy in early breast cancer (dated by TCRdb to about 2019). Receptor amplification or capture employed the immunoSEQ multiplex PCR assay. TCRdb carries this immuneACCESS record with in-frame sequences only. Its versions omit some clonotypes, under half of them owing to an unresolved V gene in the studies checked, with the rest unexplained. For this sample the table gives more than 20,000 clones, of which around 80% were detected only once. The top ten hold around 6.5% of the sample. Comment on this clone: It has no known antigen specificity. No base-level quality is on record; no much larger clone is a single base apart.

The germline V gene specifies SQVTM as CDR1 and ANQGSEA as CDR2. There are 12 amino acids in the CDR3, from cysteine to phenylalanine inclusive. The only DNA kept is the CDR3, 36 bases in frame from the first base. V was cut back by 1 base and J by 4 bases, leaving a gap of 7 bases between them. The sample's treatment or condition label, decoded: preoperative locoregional IRX-2 cytokine immunotherapy. The samples were obtained from a phase Ib study that tested preoperative, locoregional IRX-2 cytokine immunotherapy meant to prime immune responses. Patients with early-stage breast cancer who were given IRX-2 before surgery served as donors.

Sample: lymph node tissue, taken after IRX-2 immunotherapy. This receptor was taken from a human donor with breast cancer. This sequence uses TRBV29-1 and TRBJ2-5; D gene: possibly TRBD2, on 6 matching bases. In nucleotide form, the sequence is TGCAGCGTTGAAGCCGGGGGAGAGACCCAGTACTTC. Its protein product is CSVEAGGETQYF.